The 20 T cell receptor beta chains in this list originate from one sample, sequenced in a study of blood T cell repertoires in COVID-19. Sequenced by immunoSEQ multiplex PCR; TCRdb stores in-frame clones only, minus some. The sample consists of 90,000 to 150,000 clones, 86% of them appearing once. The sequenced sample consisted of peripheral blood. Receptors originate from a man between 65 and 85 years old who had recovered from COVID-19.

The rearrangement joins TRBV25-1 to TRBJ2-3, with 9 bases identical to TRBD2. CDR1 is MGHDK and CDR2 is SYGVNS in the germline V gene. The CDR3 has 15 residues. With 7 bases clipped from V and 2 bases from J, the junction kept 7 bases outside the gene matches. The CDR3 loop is CASTPSGGFTDTQYF. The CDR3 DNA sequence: TGTGCCAGCACCCCAAGCGGGGGGTTCACAGATACGCAGTATTTT.

CDR3 amino acids: CASSPSAYEQYF. Written as DNA, the CDR3 is TGTGCCAGCTCACCATCGGCCTACGAGCAGTACTTC. The V and J genes are TRBV18 and TRBJ2-7; no reliable D call. This CDR3 has 12 residues. Germline CDR1 KGHSH, CDR2 LQKENI. Deletions cut 2 bases from V and 2 bases from J, with 4 bases between.

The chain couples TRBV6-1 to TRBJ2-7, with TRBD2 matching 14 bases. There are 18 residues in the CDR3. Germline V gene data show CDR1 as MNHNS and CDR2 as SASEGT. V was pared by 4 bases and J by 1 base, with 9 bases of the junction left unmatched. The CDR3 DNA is TGTGCCAGCAGTGCACTTTTTGGACTAGCGGGGGGATCCTACGAGCAGTACTTC. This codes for CASSALFGLAGGSYEQYF.

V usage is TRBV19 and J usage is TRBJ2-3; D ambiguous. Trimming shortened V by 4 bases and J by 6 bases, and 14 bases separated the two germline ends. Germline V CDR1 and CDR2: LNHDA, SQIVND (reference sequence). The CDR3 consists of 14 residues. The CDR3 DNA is TGTGCCAGTAGTAGGTCTAGTAGTTCGGATACGCAGTATTTT. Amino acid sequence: CASSRSSSSDTQYF.

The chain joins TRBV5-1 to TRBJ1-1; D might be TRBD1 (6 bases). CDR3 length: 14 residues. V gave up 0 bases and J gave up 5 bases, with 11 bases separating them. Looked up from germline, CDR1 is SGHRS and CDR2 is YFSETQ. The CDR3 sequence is CASSLEQGKTEAFF. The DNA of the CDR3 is TGCGCCAGCAGCTTGGAACAGGGAAAGACTGAAGCTTTCTTT.

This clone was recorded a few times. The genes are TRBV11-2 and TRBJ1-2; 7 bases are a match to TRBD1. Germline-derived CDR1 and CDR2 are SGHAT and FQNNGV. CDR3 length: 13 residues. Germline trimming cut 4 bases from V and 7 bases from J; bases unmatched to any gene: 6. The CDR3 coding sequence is TGTGCCAGCAGCTCTTACAGGGGAGTTGGCTACACCTTC. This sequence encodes CASSSYRGVGYTF. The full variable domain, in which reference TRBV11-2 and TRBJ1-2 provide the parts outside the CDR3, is EAGVAQSPRYKIIEKRQSVAFWCNPISGHATLYWYQQILGQGPKLLIQFQNNGVVDDSQLPKDRFSAERLKGVDSTLKIQPAKLEDSAVYLCASSSYRGVGYTFGSGTRLTVV.

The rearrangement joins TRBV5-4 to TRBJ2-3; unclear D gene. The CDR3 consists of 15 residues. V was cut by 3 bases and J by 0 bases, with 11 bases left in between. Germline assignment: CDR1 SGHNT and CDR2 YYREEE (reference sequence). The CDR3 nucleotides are TGTGCCAGCAGCTCCGGCTGGGCTAGCACAGATACGCAGTATTTT. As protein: CASSSGWASTDTQYF.

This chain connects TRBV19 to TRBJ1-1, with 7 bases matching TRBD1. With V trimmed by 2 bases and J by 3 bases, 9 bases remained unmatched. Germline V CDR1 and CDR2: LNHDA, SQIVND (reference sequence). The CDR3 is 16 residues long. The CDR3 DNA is TGTGCCAGTAGTATAATTGCAGGCAGGGGGGACACTGAAGCTTTCTTT. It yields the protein CASSIIAGRGDTEAFF.

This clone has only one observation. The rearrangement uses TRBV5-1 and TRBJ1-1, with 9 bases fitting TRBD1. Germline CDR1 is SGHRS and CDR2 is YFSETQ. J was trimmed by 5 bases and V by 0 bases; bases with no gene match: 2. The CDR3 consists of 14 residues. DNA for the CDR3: TGCGCCAGCAGCTTGGACAGGGGGCGGACTGAAGCTTTCTTT. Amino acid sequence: CASSLDRGRTEAFF.

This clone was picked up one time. CDR3 in amino acids: CSGTGELSTEAFF. Here the CDR3 DNA reads TGCAGCGGGACAGGGGAGCTCAGCACTGAAGCTTTCTTT. The V and J genes are TRBV29-1 and TRBJ1-1; TRBD1 agrees at 9 bases. From germline, CDR1 is SQVTM and CDR2 ANQGSEA. Unmatched junction bases numbered 7, after V lost 7 bases and J lost 4 bases. The CDR3 covers 13 residues. Supplemented by reference TRBV29-1 and TRBJ1-1, the full variable domain reads SAVISQKPSRDICQRGTSLTIQCQVDSQVTMMFWYRQQPGQSLTLIATANQGSEATYESGFVIDKFPISRPNLTFSTLTVSNMSPEDSSIYLCSGTGELSTEAFFGQGTRLTVV.

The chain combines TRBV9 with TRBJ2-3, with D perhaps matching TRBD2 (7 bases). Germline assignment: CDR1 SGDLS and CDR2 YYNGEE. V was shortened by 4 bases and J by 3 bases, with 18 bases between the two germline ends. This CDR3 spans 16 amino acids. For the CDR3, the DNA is TGTGCCAGCAGCCTCAGAGAGGGGGGGCTGACAGATACGCAGTATTTT. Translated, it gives CASSLREGGLTDTQYF.

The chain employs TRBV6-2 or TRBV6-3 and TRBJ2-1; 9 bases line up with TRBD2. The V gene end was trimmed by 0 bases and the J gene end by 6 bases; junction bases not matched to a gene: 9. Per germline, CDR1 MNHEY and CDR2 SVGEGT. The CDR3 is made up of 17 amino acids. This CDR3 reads CASSYSGGRVRANEQFF. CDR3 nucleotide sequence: TGTGCCAGCAGTTACTCGGGCGGGAGGGTACGCGCCAATGAGCAGTTCTTC.

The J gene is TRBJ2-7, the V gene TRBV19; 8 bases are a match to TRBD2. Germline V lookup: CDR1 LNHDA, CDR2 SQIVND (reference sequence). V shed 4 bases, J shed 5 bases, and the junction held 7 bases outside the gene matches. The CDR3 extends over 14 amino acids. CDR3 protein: CASSTSGTRDEQYF. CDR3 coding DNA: TGTGCCAGTAGTACCTCCGGGACTAGAGACGAGCAGTACTTC.

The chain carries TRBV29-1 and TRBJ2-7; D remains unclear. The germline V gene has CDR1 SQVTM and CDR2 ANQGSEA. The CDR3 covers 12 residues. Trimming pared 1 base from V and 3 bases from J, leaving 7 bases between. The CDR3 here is CSVEGQNYEQYF. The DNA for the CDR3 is TGCAGCGTTGAAGGTCAGAACTACGAGCAGTACTTC.

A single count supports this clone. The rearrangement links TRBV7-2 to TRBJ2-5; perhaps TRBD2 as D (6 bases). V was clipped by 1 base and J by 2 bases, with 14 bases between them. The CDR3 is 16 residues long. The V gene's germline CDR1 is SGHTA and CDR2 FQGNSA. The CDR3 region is CASSLGGGIAQETQYF. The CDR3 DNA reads TGTGCCAGCAGCTTAGGGGGCGGGATCGCACAAGAGACCCAGTACTTC.

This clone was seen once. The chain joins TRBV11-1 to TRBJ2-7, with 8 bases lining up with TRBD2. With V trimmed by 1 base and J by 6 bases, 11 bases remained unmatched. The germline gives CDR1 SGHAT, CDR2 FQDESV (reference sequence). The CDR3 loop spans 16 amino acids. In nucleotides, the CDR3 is TGTGCCAGCAGCTTAGGATGGGATAGCGGGAAGGGCGAGCAGTACTTC. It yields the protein CASSLGWDSGKGEQYF. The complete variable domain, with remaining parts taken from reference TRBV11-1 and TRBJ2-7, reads EAEVAQSPRYKITEKSQAVAFWCDPISGHATLYWYRQILGQGPELLVQFQDESVVDDSQLPKDRFSAERLKGVDSTLKIQPAELGDSAMYLCASSLGWDSGKGEQYFGPGTRLTVT.

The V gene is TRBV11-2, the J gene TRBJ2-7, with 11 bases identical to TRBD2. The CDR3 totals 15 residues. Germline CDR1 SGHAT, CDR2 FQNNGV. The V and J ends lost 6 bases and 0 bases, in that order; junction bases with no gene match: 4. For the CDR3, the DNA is TGTGCCAGCAGTTATACTAGCGGGAGCTCCTACGAGCAGTACTTC. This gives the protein CASSYTSGSSYEQYF.

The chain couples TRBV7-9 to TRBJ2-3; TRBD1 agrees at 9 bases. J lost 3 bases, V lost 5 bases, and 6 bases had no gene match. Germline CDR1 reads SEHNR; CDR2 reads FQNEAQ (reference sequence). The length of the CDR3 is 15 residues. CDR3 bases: TGTGCCAGCAGCAGGACAGGGGACCCTACAGATACGCAGTATTTT. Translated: CASSRTGDPTDTQYF.

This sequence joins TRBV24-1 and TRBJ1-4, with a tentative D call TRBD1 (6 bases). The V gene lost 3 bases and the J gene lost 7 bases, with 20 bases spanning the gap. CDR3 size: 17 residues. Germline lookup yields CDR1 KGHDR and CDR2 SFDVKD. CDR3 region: CATSDGAGEEEGEKLFF. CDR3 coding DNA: TGTGCCACCAGTGATGGGGCAGGGGAAGAAGAGGGTGAAAAACTGTTTTTT.

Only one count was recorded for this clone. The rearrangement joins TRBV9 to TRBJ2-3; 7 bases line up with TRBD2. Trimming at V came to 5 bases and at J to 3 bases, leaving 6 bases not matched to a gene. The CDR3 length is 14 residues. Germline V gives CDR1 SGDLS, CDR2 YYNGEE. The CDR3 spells CASSSRGGTDTQYF. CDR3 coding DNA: TGTGCCAGCAGTTCCCGGGGAGGGACAGATACGCAGTATTTT. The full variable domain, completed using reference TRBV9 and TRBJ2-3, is DSGVTQTPKHLITATGQRVTLRCSPRSGDLSVYWYQQSLDQGLQFLIQYYNGEERAKGNILERFSAQQFPDLHSELNLSSLELGDSALYFCASSSRGGTDTQYFGPGTRLTVL.